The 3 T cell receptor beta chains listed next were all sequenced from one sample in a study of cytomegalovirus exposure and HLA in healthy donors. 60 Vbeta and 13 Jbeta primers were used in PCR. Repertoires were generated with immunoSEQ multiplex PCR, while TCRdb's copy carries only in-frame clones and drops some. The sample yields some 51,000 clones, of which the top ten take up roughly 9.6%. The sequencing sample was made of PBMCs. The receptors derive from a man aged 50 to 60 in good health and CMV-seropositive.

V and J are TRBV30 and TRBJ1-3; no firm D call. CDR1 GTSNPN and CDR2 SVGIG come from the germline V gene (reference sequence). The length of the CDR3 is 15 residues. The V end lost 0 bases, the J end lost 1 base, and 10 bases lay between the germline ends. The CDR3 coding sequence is TGTGCCTGGAGTGTACGAGGAGGTTCTGGAAACACCATATATTTT. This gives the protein CAWSVRGGSGNTIYF.

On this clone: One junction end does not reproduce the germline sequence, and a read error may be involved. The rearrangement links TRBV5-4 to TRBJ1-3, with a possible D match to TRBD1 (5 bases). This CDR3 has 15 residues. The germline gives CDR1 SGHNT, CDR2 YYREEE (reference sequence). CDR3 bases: TGTGCCAGCAGCTTGCAGGGCCCGACGGCAAACAACATATATTTT. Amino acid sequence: CASSLQGPTANNIYF.

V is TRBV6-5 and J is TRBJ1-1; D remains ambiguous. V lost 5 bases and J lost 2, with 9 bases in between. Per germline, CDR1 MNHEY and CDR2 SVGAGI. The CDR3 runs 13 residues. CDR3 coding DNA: TGTGCCAGCAGTCCCTTAGATAACACTGAAGCTTTCTTT. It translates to CASSPLDNTEAFF.